The 3 T cell receptor beta chains presented below share a single source sample, sequenced in a study of CD8 T cells in Susac syndrome. Staining for CD27 and CD45RA defined the memory subsets used in TEMRA sorting. RNA amounts of roughly 0.45 to 1 ug underwent reverse transcription with random hexamers. TCRdb analysed the immunoSEQ multiplex PCR reads with MiXCR anew, one entry per CDR3 protein. The sample has about 1,400 distinct CDR3 sequences, around 72% seen once. Sequenced input: CD8+ TEMRA cells from PBMCs. Noted subset: FACS-sorted terminally differentiated effector memory CD8+ T cells re-expressing CD45RA (CD8+ TEMRA). Receptors originate from a human donor with Susac syndrome.

About this clonotype: A read error may explain this, as a much larger clone is one base away. The chain joins TRBV4-3 to TRBJ1-1; tentatively, D is TRBD1 (5 bases). CDR1 and CDR2 from the germline V gene are LGHNA and YSLEER. The V end was cut by 7 bases, the J end by 1 base, with 19 bases between. The CDR3 has 16 amino acids. The CDR3 loop is CASISKIGHWNTEAFF. The CDR3 nucleotides are TGCGCCAGCATCTCAAAGATCGGACACTGGAACACTGAAGCTTTCTTT.

The rearrangement links TRBV12-3 or TRBV12-4 to TRBJ2-1, with D possibly matching TRBD2 (5 bases). CDR3 length: 16 amino acids. Trimming removed 5 bases at V and 2 bases at J, with 16 bases between. The CDR3 sequence is CASSKNTGVPYNEQFF. As DNA, the CDR3 is TGTGCCAGCAGTAAGAACACCGGGGTACCCTACAATGAGCAGTTCTTC.

The V and J genes are TRBV30 and TRBJ2-4; tentative D call: TRBD2 (5 bases). This CDR3 contains 16 residues. V was shortened by 5 bases and J by 4 bases, with 21 bases between the two germline ends. Germline CDR1 reads GTSNPN; CDR2 reads SVGIG (reference sequence). CDR3 coding DNA: TGTGCCTGGGGAATTAGCGATCTAGCCAAAAAAAACATTCAGTACTTC. It specifies CAWGISDLAKKNIQYF.